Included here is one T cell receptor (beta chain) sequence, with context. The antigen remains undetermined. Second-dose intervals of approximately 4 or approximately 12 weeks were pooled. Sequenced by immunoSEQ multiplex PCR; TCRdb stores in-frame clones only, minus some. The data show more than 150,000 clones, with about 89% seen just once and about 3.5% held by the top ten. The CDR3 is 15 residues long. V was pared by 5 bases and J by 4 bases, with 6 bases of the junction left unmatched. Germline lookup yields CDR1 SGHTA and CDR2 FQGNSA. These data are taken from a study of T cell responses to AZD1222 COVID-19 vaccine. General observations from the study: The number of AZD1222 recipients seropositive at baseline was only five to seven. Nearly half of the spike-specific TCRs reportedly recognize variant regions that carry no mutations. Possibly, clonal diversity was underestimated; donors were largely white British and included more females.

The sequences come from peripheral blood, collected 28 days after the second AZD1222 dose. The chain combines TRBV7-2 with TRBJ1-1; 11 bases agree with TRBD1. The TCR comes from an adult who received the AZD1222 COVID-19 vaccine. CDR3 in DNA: TGTGCCAGCAGCCTATTGGACAGGGGGCGCACTGAAGCTTTCTTT. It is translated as CASSLLDRGRTEAFF.